The sequence of this T cell receptor beta chain was determined in a study of blood T cell repertoires in COVID-19. CDR3 length: 16 amino acids. J was trimmed by 0 bases and V by 2 bases; bases with no gene match: 5. Germline CDR1 and CDR2: SGHDT and YYEEEE. In the authors' methods: Scientists estimated how many nucleated cells there were by amplifying reference gene primers. Clones were sequenced by immunoSEQ multiplex PCR, and TCRdb holds only the in-frame ones, with some missing. V and J calls and clone size are those listed in that table; D and trimming were worked out from the DNA. This sample has 110,000 or so clones; roughly 87% occur once, and the top ten carry more than 6%.

Sequences were obtained from peripheral blood. The rearrangement links TRBV5-6 to TRBJ1-3; 7 nucleotides match TRBD1. The receptor's source is a human donor in a cohort sampled during active COVID-19. CDR3 protein: CASSLQTGFSGNTIYF. CDR3 in DNA: TGTGCCAGCAGCTTACAGACAGGGTTCTCTGGAAACACCATATATTTT.